Presented here are 4 T cell receptor beta chains from one specimen sequenced in a study of blood T cell repertoires in COVID-19. Repertoires were generated with immunoSEQ multiplex PCR, while TCRdb's copy carries only in-frame clones and drops some. The sample has 100,000 to 150,000 clones, more than 75% seen once. Specimen: peripheral blood. The receptors come from a woman in her 70s with COVID-19, enrolled during active disease.

The V gene is TRBV5-1, the J gene TRBJ2-2; 10 bases fit TRBD2. V was pared by 1 base and J by 6 bases, with 3 bases of the junction left unmatched. The germline gives CDR1 SGHRS, CDR2 YFSETQ. This CDR3 has 15 amino acids. CDR3 sequence: CASSLTSGVPGELFF. In DNA, the CDR3 is TGCGCCAGCAGCTTGACTAGCGGGGTCCCCGGGGAGCTGTTTTTT.

This clone came up a few times. The chain is built from TRBV5-8 and TRBJ1-5; possible D gene TRBD1, 6 bases. The germline CDR1 and CDR2 sequences are SGHTS and YDEGEE. V shed 3 bases and J shed 4 bases, with 17 bases lying between them. This CDR3 contains 16 residues. The CDR3 nucleotides are TGTGCCAGCAGCTCCATAGGGGGTCCAGCGAATCAGCCCCAGCATTTT. It encodes CASSSIGGPANQPQHF.

The chain combines TRBV4-1 with TRBJ2-3, with 9 nucleotides matching TRBD2. CDR3 length: 17 amino acids. Germline values: CDR1 MGHRA, CDR2 YSYEKL. Trimming at V came to 4 bases and at J to 2 bases, leaving 10 bases not matched to a gene. CDR3 sequence: CASSPRGVAGVTDTQYF. The CDR3 DNA is TGCGCCAGCAGCCCCCGCGGGGTAGCGGGGGTCACAGATACGCAGTATTTT.

The chain joins TRBV5-1 to TRBJ2-7; no definite D call. Germline V gives CDR1 SGHRS, CDR2 YFSETQ. V gave up 3 bases and J gave up 0 bases, with 13 bases separating them. The CDR3 length is 15 residues. In DNA, the CDR3 is TGCGCCAGCAGCTCGCAGGCCTCGAGCTCCTACGAGCAGTACTTC. Its translation: CASSSQASSSYEQYF.